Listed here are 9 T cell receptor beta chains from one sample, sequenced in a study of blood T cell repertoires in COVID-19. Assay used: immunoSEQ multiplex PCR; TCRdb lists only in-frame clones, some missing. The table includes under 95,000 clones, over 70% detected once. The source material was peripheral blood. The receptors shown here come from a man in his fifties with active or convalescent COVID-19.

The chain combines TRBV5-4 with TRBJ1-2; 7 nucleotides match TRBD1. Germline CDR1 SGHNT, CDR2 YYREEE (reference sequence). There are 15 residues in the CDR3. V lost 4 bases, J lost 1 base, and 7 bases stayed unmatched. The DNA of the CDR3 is TGTGCCAGCAGCCGACAGGGATCCTTTAACTATGGCTACACCTTC. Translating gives CASSRQGSFNYGYTF.

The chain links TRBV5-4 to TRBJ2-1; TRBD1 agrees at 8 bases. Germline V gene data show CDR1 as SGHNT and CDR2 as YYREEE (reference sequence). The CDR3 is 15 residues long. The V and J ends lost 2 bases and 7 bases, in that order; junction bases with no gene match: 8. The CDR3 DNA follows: TGTGCCAGCAGCTTCGGGCAGGGGGCTTGGAATGAGCAGTTCTTC. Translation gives CASSFGQGAWNEQFF.

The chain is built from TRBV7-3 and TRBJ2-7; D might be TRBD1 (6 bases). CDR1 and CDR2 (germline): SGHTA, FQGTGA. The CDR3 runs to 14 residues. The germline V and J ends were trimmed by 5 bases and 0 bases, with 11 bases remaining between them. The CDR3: CASSARGDSYEQYF. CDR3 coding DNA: TGTGCCAGCAGCGCCAGGGGTGACTCCTACGAGCAGTACTTC. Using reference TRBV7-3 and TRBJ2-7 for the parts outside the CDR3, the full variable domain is GAGVSQTPSNKVTEKGKYVELRCDPISGHTALYWYRQSLGQGPEFLIYFQGTGAADDSGLPNDRFFAVRPEGSVSTLKIQRTERGDSAVYLCASSARGDSYEQYFGPGTRLTVT.

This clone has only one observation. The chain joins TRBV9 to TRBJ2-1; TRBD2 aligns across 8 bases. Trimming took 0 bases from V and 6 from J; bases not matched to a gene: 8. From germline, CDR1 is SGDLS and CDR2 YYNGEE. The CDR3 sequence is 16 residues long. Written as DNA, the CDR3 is TGTGCCAGCAGCGTAGTGGCCAGCGGGGGATCCAATGAGCAGTTCTTC. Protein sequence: CASSVVASGGSNEQFF.

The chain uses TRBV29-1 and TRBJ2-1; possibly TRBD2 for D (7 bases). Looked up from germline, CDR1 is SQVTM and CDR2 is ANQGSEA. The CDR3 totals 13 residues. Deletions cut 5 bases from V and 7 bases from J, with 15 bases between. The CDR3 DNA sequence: TGCAGCGTTCAAAGGGGGGGCCGGAATGAGCAGTTCTTC. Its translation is CSVQRGGRNEQFF.

Here the CDR3 DNA reads TGCGCCAGCAGCCGAGACGGGGACACCGGGGAGCTGTTTTTT. Translated, it gives CASSRDGDTGELFF. This rearrangement joins TRBV5-1 to TRBJ2-2, with TRBD2 as a possible D gene (5 bases). Trimming cost V 4 bases and J 3 bases, with 10 bases left between them. The CDR3 has 14 amino acids. Germline-derived CDR1 and CDR2 are SGHRS and YFSETQ.

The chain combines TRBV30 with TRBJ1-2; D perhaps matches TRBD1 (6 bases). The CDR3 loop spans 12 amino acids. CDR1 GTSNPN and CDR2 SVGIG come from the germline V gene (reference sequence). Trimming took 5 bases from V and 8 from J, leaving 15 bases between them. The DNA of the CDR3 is TGTGCCTGGGGGCGGGGGGCAGGGGGCTACACCTTC. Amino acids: CAWGRGAGGYTF. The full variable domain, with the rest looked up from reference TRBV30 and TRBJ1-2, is SQTIHQWPATLVQPVGSPLSLECTVEGTSNPNLYWYRQAAGRGLQLLFYSVGIGQISSEVPQNLSASRPQDRQFILSSKKLLLSDSGFYLCAWGRGAGGYTFGSGTRLTVV.

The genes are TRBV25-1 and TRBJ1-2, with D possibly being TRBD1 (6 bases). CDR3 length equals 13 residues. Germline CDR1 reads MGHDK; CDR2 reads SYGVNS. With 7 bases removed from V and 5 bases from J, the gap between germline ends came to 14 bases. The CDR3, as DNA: TGTGCCAGCACCCCACGGGGGGCATATGGCTACACCTTC. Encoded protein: CASTPRGAYGYTF.

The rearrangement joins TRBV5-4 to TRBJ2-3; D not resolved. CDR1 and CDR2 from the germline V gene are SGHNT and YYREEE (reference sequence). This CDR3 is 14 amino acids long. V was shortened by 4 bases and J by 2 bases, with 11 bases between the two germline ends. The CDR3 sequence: CASSLRRSTDTQYF. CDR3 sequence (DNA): TGTGCCAGCAGCCTGCGAAGATCCACAGATACGCAGTATTTT.